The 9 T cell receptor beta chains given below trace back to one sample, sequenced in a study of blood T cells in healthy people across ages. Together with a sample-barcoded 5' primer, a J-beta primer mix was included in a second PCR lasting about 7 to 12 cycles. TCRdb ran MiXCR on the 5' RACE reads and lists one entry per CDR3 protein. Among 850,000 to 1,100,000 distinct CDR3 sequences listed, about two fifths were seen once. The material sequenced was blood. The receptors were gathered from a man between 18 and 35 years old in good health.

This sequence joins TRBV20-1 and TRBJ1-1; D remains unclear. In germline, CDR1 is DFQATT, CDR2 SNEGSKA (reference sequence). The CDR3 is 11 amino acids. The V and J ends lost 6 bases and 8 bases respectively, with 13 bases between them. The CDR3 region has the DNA TGCAGTGCCCGCGAATCGTGGGAAGCTTTCTTT. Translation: CSARESWEAFF.

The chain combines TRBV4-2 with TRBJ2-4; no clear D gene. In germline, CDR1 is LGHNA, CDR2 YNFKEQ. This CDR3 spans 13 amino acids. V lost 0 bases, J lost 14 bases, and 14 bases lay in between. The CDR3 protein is CASSQDTWQKKYF. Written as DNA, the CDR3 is TGTGCCAGCAGCCAAGATACTTGGCAGAAAAAGTACTTC.

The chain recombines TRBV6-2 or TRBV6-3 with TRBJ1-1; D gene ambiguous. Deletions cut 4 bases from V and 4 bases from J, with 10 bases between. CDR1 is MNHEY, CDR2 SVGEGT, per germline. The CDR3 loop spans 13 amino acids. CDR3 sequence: CASSWEAFTEAFF. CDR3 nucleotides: TGTGCCAGCAGTTGGGAGGCCTTCACTGAAGCTTTCTTT.

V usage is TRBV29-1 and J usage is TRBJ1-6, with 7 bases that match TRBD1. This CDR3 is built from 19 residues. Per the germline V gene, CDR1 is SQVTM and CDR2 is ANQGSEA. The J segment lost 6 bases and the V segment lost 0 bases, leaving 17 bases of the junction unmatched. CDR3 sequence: CSVEDRAGGRGSGNSPLHF. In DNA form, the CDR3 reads TGCAGCGTTGAAGATCGGGCAGGGGGAAGAGGTTCAGGTAATTCACCCCTCCACTTT.

CDR3 sequence (DNA): TGCGCCAGCACCCTGCTGGGGGGACAGGGCGAAAATGGCTACACCTTC. Protein product: CASTLLGGQGENGYTF. The chain recombines TRBV4-3 with TRBJ1-2, with 9 bases identical to TRBD1. CDR3 length: 16 residues. With 7 bases clipped from V and 6 bases from J, the junction kept 15 bases outside the gene matches. Germline loops: CDR1 LGHNA, CDR2 YSLEER.

The CDR3 nucleotides are TGTGCCAGCACCCCTCGAAGGGTAAACAATCAGCCCCAGCATTTT. Protein: CASTPRRVNNQPQHF. The rearrangement uses TRBV6-1 and TRBJ1-5; D is unclear. The CDR3 is 15 residues long. V gave up 7 bases and J gave up 3 bases, with 16 bases separating them. The V gene's germline CDR1 is MNHNS and CDR2 SASEGT.

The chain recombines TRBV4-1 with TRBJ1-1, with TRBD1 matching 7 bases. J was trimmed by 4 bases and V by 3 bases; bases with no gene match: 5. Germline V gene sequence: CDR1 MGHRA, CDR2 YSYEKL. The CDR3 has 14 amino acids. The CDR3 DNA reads TGCGCCAGCAGCCATGACAGGGAGTTCACTGAAGCTTTCTTT. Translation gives CASSHDREFTEAFF.

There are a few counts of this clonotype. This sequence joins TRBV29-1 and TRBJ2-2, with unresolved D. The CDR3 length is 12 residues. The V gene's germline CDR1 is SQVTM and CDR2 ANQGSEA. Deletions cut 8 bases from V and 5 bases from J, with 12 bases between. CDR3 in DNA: TGCAGCTCACGTACTGGGACCGGGGAGCTGTTTTTT. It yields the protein CSSRTGTGELFF.

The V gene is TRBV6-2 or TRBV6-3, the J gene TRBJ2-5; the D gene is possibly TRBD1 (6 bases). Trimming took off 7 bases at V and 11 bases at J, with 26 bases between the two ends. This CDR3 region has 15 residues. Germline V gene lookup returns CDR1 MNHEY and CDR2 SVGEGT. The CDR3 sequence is CASTMPLARDNEQYF. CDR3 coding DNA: TGTGCCAGCACCATGCCCCTGGCAAGGGACAATGAGCAGTACTTC.